The entry below describes one T cell receptor (beta chain). It has no known antigen specificity. There are no base qualities to consult, and no much larger clone falls within one base. The CDR3 runs 16 residues from the cysteine to the phenylalanine. Here the CDR3 DNA is all that survives: 48 bases in frame from base 1. V lost 6 bases and J lost 6 bases; the stretch between them is 21 bases long. This sample stems from a study of blood T cell repertoires in COVID-19 (dated by TCRdb to 2020 to 2021). About the study as a whole: Samples covering the acute and convalescent phases of COVID-19 were provided by collaborators in the United States, Italy and Spain. The material from the prospective study consisted of cDNA or gDNA derived from T cells, B-cell-depleted T cells, or PBMCs. Subjects who had been exposed to COVID-19, were actively infected with it, or had recovered from it provided the deeply sampled blood TCRbeta repertoires that made up the dataset. The repertoires were made available in a free public database intended to serve as a resource for research on the immune response to SARS-CoV-2. The samples were drawn from two sources: the first 160 participants of the ongoing ImmuneRACE study, and 1,000 to 1,500 subjects contributed by 6 global collaborators. The sample metadata nearly always contained a de-identified subject ID, COVID-19 status, age in years and sex. HLA class I and class II types, where available, came from metadata supplied by the sample provider rather than from assay-based typing.

What the research found in general, with its limitations: How much clinical and demographic metadata was included differed by source and by participant, and the metadata was provided uncurated.

Enrolling through a virtual design, the prospective study's participants ranged in age from roughly 18 to 90 years and lived across some 23 United States geographic areas. Cohort assignment in the prospective study relied on participant-reported clinical history from a screening survey and a study questionnaire. Each participant in the prospective study had whole blood, serum and a nasopharyngeal or oropharyngeal swab collected by mobile phlebotomists. Additional blood draws and questionnaires over an approximately 2-month period could optionally be provided by prospective study participants. Prospective study blood samples were shipped either frozen or at room temperature before DNA extraction. TCRbeta CDR3 regions were amplified from genomic DNA by means of the immunoSEQ Assay, a bias-controlled multiplex PCR. On the study's bioinformatics: Nucleated cell counts per sample were estimated from amplification of reference gene primers within the assay. Sequence reads were collapsed and filtered to measure the absolute abundance of every unique TCRbeta CDR3 rearrangement. For each sample, productive Simpson clonality was calculated by taking the square root of Simpson's diversity index across productive rearrangements. TCRdb obtained this table from immuneACCESS and retained in-frame rearrangements with V and J assigned. These tables miss some clones; where compared with another copy, unresolved V genes account for less than half of the shortfall, and the remainder is unexplained. The DNA gave D and trimming, while V, J and clone size come from that table. A total of around 190,000 clones appear in this sample, about 87% of them only once. The top ten constitute approximately 10% of the sample.

The sequence is built from TRBV23-1 and TRBJ2-1; the D gene is possibly TRBD1, with 5 bases matching. TRBV23-1 is assigned to the ORF class and has an uncertain function. The sample comprised PBMCs or T cells enriched from blood (not recorded which). The clonotype originates from a man younger than 35 with acute COVID-19. The bases are TGCGCCAGCAGAGGACCGGACAAAACGGACGGCAATGAGCAGTTCTTC. Its protein is CASRGPDKTDGNEQFF.